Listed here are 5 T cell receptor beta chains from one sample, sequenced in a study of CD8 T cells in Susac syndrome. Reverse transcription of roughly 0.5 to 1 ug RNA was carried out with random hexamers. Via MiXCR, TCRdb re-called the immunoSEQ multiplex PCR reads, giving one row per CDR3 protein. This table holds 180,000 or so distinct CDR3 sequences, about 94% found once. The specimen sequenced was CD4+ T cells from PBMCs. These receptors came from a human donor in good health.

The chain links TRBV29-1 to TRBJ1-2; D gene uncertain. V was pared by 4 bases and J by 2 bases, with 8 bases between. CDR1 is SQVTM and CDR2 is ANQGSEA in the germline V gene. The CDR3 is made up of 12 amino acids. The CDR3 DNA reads TGCAGCGTTGGACACCCAAACTATGGCTACACCTTC. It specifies CSVGHPNYGYTF.

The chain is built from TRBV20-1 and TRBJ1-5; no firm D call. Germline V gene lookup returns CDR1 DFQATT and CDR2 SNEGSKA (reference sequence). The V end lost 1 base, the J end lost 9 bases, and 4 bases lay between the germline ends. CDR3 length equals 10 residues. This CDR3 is CSARAGPQHF. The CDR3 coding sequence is TGCAGTGCTAGAGCTGGGCCCCAGCATTTT.

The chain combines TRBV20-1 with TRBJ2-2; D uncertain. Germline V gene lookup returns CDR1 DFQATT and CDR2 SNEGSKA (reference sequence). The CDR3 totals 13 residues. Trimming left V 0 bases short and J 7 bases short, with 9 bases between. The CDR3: CSARDFSFGELFF. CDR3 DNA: TGCAGTGCTAGAGATTTCTCTTTCGGGGAGCTGTTTTTT.

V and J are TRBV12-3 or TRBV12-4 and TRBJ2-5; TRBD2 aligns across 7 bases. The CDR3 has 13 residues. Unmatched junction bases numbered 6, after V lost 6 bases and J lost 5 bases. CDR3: CASSRLARETQYF. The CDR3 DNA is TGTGCCAGCAGCCGACTAGCCCGGGAGACCCAGTACTTC.

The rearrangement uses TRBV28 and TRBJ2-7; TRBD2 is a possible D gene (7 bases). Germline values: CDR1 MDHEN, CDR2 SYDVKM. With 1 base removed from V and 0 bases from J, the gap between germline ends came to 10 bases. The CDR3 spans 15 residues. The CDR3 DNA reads TGTGCCAGCAGTTTATACAGGGACTACTCCTACGAGCAGTACTTC. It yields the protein CASSLYRDYSYEQYF.